Each of the 2 T cell receptor beta chains below was sequenced from the same sample in a study of beta chain features in type 1 diabetes. Expressed TCRB transcripts were sequenced because the isolated RNA had all been reverse transcribed beforehand. TCRdb's copy holds only in-frame clones and misses some; the assay was immunoSEQ multiplex PCR. The sample shows roughly 150,000 clones, just over 9% of them seen only once. Sequences were obtained from central memory CD4+ T cells from blood. The origin of the receptors is a woman under 30 in good health.

CDR3 sequence (DNA): TGTGCCAGCAGTGAAGCTAGCGGCGGGGGGGGCGAGCAGTACTTC. This encodes CASSEASGGGGEQYF. V is TRBV6-1 and J is TRBJ2-7; 9 nucleotides line up with TRBD2. Germline CDR1 MNHNS, CDR2 SASEGT. After removal of 0 bases from V and 6 bases from J, the junction contained 6 bases not matched to a gene. This CDR3 is 15 amino acids long.

The gene calls are TRBV5-1 and TRBJ2-1; D is undetermined. The CDR3 is made up of 13 amino acids. Germline CDR1 reads SGHRS; CDR2 reads YFSETQ. The V and J ends lost 1 base and 8 bases respectively, with 10 bases between them. The CDR3 protein is CASSLFARDEQFF. As DNA, the CDR3 is TGCGCCAGCAGCTTGTTCGCGCGCGATGAGCAGTTCTTC.